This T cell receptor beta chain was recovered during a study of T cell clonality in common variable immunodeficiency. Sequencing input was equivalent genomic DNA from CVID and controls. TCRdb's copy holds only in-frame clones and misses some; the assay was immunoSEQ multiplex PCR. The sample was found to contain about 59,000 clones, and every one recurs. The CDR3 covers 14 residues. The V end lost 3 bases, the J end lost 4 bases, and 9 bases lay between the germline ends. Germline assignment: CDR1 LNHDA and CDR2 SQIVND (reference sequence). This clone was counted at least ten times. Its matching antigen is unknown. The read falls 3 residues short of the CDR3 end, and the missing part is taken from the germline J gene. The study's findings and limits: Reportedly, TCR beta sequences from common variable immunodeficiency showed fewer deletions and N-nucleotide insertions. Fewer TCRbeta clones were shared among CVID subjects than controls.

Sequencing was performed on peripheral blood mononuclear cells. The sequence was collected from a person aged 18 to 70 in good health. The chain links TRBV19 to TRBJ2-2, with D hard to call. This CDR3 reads CASSITYRTGELFF. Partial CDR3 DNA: TGTGCCAGTAGTATCACCTACCGCACCGGGGAG.